Listed below are T cell receptor beta chains from one sample, sequenced in a study of technical replicates of blood from a few donors. TCRdb's table, derived via immunoSEQ multiplex PCR, lists solely in-frame clones and lacks some. This sample has roughly 79,000 clones, with approximately 75% found just once. Sequences were obtained from PBMCs. Source of these receptors: a human donor in good health. Some clones in this sample may be carry-over from other donors' samples. Each CDR3 is given with its conserved first and last residue. Each record gives: D gene, J gene, V gene, CDR3 length, clone size, CDR3 DNA, CDR3 protein. A D gene is named only where the DNA matches it firmly. Not every row has a clone size; where given, it reads once, few, many or a size class.

>TRBD1|TRBJ2-6|TRBV6-5|14|-
TGTGCCAGCAGAACAGGGGTAGGGGCCAACGTCCTGACTTTC
CASRTGVGANVLTF
>-|TRBJ2-1|TRBV7-3|16|-
TGTGCCAGCAGCCTGAACGGGGGTAGCTCCTACAATGAGCAGTTCTTC
CASSLNGGSSYNEQFF
>TRBD1|TRBJ2-1|TRBV11-2|13|-
TGTGCCGTACAGGACAGGGGCGGAAATGAGCAGTTCTTC
CAVQDRGGNEQFF
>-|TRBJ2-3|TRBV5-8|14|few
TGTGCCAGCAGCTTGGAGCAGGGGGGAGATACGCAGTATTTT
CASSLEQGGDTQYF
>TRBD1|TRBJ2-5|TRBV7-9|13|once
TGTGCCAGCAGCTCAGGGGGCAGGGAGACCCAGTACTTC
CASSSGGRETQYF
>TRBD1|TRBJ2-1|TRBV7-2|16|-
TGTGCCAGCAGCCCCTCCGGGACAGGGTATTACAATGAGCAGTTCTTC
CASSPSGTGYYNEQFF
>-|TRBJ2-5|TRBV7-6|14|-
TGTGCCAGCAGCCTACCAGGGGCCCAAGAGACCCAGTACTTC
CASSLPGAQETQYF
>TRBD1|TRBJ1-1|TRBV5-1|14|-
TGCGCCAGCAGCTTGGTTACAGGGGACACTGAAGCTTTCTTT
CASSLVTGDTEAFF
>TRBD1|TRBJ1-5|TRBV6-1|15|-
TGTGCCAGCAGTGAAGTGGGACAGGGCAATCAGCCCCAGCATTTT
CASSEVGQGNQPQHF
>-|TRBJ2-7|TRBV6-6|14|-
TGTGCCAGCACGAGTTCGGACAAGACCTACGAGCAGTACTTC
CASTSSDKTYEQYF
>TRBD1|TRBJ1-2|TRBV5-1|16|few
TGCGCCAGCAGCTTGGGCTCAGGGGGCGGTCAGCTTGGCTACACCTTC
CASSLGSGGGQLGYTF
>-|TRBJ1-1|TRBV30|12|once
TGTGCTGTAACAGTGTGGGACACTGAAGCTTTCTTT
CAVTVWDTEAFF
>-|TRBJ2-3|TRBV9|15|-
TGTGCCAGCAGCGTGGGCTATACGAGCACAGATACGCAGTATTTT
CASSVGYTSTDTQYF
>-|TRBJ2-2|TRBV4-1|15|few
TGCGCCAGCAGCCAAGATAGAGGGAACACCGGGGAGCTGTTTTTT
CASSQDRGNTGELFF
>-|TRBJ2-3|TRBV7-8|16|-
TGTGCCAGCAGCATTTTTTGGCTAGCAAGGACAGATACGCAGTATTTT
CASSIFWLARTDTQYF
>TRBD1|TRBJ2-4|TRBV6-1|17|-
TGTGCCAGCAGTGAACAGACAGGGACAGAGGCCAAAAACATTCAGTACTTC
CASSEQTGTEAKNIQYF
>-|TRBJ2-3|TRBV6-5|14|once
TGTGCCAGCAGTGGGACAAGGGTGTCAGATACGCAGTATTTT
CASSGTRVSDTQYF
>TRBD2|TRBJ2-5|TRBV12-5|14|-
TGTGCTAGTGGTTTTAGCGGGGGGGCGGAGACCCAGTACTTC
CASGFSGGAETQYF
>-|TRBJ2-1|TRBV6-5|13|few
TGTGCCAGCAGTTACGGGGGGGCCAATGAGCAGTTCTTC
CASSYGGANEQFF
>-|TRBJ2-7|TRBV19|14|once
TGTGCCAGTAGTACAGACGACTACTCCTACGAGCAGTACTTC
CASSTDDYSYEQYF
>TRBD1|TRBJ2-1|TRBV13|14|few
TGTGCCAGCAGCTTAGAAGGGACAGACAATGAGCAGTTCTTC
CASSLEGTDNEQFF
>-|TRBJ2-5|TRBV27|11|-
TGTGCCAGCAGGCGCCAAGAGACCCAGTACTTC
CASRRQETQYF
>TRBD2|TRBJ2-1|TRBV7-6|15|once
TGTGCCAGCAGCTTAGCGATCGGGGGGGCCAATGAGCAGTTCTTC
CASSLAIGGANEQFF
>TRBD1|TRBJ2-7|TRBV4-1|15|-
TGCGCCAGCAGCCAAGCGACAGGGTCCTCCTACGAGCAGTACTTC
CASSQATGSSYEQYF
>-|TRBJ1-5|TRBV19|14|once
TGTGCCAGTAGTAGGGACAACTGGAATCAGCCCCAGCATTTT
CASSRDNWNQPQHF
>TRBD2|TRBJ2-5|TRBV5-4|14|-
TGTGCCAGCAGGTCAGCGGGAGGGCAAGAGACCCAGTACTTC
CASRSAGGQETQYF
>-|TRBJ2-2|TRBV5-1|16|-
TGCGCCAGCAGCTTGGACGTCGCGGGACGGACCGGGGAGCTGTTTTTT
CASSLDVAGRTGELFF
>-|TRBJ1-6|TRBV11-2|16|-
TGTGCCAGCAGACGACCATTTTCAGGGGTTAATTCACCCCTCCACTTT
CASRRPFSGVNSPLHF
>-|TRBJ1-5|TRBV5-1|13|-
TGCGCCAGCAGCTTGGGTAACAAACAGCCCCAGCATTTT
CASSLGNKQPQHF
>-|TRBJ1-2|TRBV30|13|-
TGTGCCTGGAGTAGGGGGGGTAACTATGGCTACACCTTC
CAWSRGGNYGYTF
>TRBD1|TRBJ1-2|TRBV7-9|17|-
TGTGCCAGCAGCCTACAGGGGACTTCCCCGTATAACTATGGCTACACCTTC
CASSLQGTSPYNYGYTF
>-|TRBJ1-1|TRBV29-1|12|-
TGCAGCGTTCGGAATAGGGGCACTGAAGCTTTCTTT
CSVRNRGTEAFF
>TRBD1|TRBJ2-3|TRBV14|16|few
TGTGCCAGCAGCCAAGATCTCGGACAGGGAAGAGATACGCAGTATTTT
CASSQDLGQGRDTQYF
>TRBD1|TRBJ1-2|TRBV4-2|14|-
TGTGCCAGCAGCCAAGCGGGACAGACGTATGGCTACACCTTC
CASSQAGQTYGYTF
>TRBD2|TRBJ2-7|TRBV7-2|15|-
TGTGCCAGCAGCTCCGTAGCGGGTGTCTCCTACGAGCAGTACTTC
CASSSVAGVSYEQYF
>TRBD2|TRBJ2-5|TRBV30|11|-
TGTGCCTGGAGTCTGCGGGAGACCCAATACTTC
CAWSLRETQYF
>TRBD1|TRBJ1-3|TRBV25-1|15|-
TGTGCCAGCAGTAACAGGGGACTAGTTGGAAACACCATATATTTT
CASSNRGLVGNTIYF
>-|TRBJ1-2|TRBV5-1|16|-
TGCGCCAGCAGCTTGGCGTTAACAACAGTTGACTATGGCTACACCTTC
CASSLALTTVDYGYTF
>TRBD2|TRBJ2-2|TRBV7-7|14|-
TGTGCCAGCAGCTTGGGACTAGGACCCGGGGAGCTGTTTTTT
CASSLGLGPGELFF
>TRBD2|TRBJ2-5|TRBV29-1|16|-
TGCAGCGTAGGACTAGCGGGAGTATGGCCCCGAGAGACCCAGTACTTC
CSVGLAGVWPRETQYF
>TRBD2|TRBJ2-3|TRBV4-1|18|few
TGCGCCAGCAGCCACGGACTAGCGGGGATGTCTAGCACAGATACGCAGTATTTT
CASSHGLAGMSSTDTQYF
>-|TRBJ1-1|TRBV27|15|-
TGTGCCAGCGCTGGGAGGGGCGCCCGGGGCACTGAAGCTTTCTTT
CASAGRGARGTEAFF
>-|TRBJ2-1|TRBV15|14|-
TGTGCCACCAGCAGAGATCGCAGGGACAATGAGCAGTTCTTC
CATSRDRRDNEQFF
>-|TRBJ2-3|TRBV15|14|-
TGTGCCACACGGCAGGGAGGATCCGCAGATACGCAGTATTTT
CATRQGGSADTQYF
>-|TRBJ1-1|TRBV5-1|14|-
TGCGCCAGCAGCTTGGAACACATGAACACTGAAGCTTTCTTT
CASSLEHMNTEAFF
>-|TRBJ2-2|TRBV7-9|14|-
TGTGCCAGCACTCCGTCTACGAACACCGGGGAGCTGTTTTTT
CASTPSTNTGELFF
>-|TRBJ2-2|TRBV7-2|13|-
TGTGCCAGCAGCTTAGCTAATCCCGGGGAGCTGTTTTTT
CASSLANPGELFF
>-|TRBJ1-3|TRBV7-7|16|-
TGTGCCAGCAGCTCCCCGGCAGGTTTCTCTGGAAACACCATATATTTT
CASSSPAGFSGNTIYF
>-|TRBJ2-7|TRBV7-8|17|once
TGTGCCAGCAGCCCCCTAATTACTAGGGATTCCTCCTACGAGCAGTACTTC
CASSPLITRDSSYEQYF
>-|TRBJ1-2|TRBV20-1|11|-
TGCAGTGCTATAATAAACTATGGCTACACCTTC
CSAIINYGYTF
>-|TRBJ1-5|TRBV7-6|15|-
TGTGCCAGCAGCTTAGGAGGGGGAGGCAATCAGCCCCAGCATTTT
CASSLGGGGNQPQHF
>-|TRBJ2-1|TRBV4-3|14|-
TGCGCCAGCAGCCAAGAGGAGTCTATTGCTGGGCAGTTCTTC
CASSQEESIAGQFF
>TRBD1|TRBJ2-2|TRBV7-2|16|once
TGTGCCAGCAGCCAAAGACAGGGGGACTACACCGGGGAGCTGTTTTTT
CASSQRQGDYTGELFF
>TRBD1|TRBJ2-7|TRBV4-1|16|-
TGCGCCAGCAGCCAAGATGAAGGGGGCGAAGCCTACGAGCAGTACTTC
CASSQDEGGEAYEQYF
>TRBD1|TRBJ1-1|TRBV7-9|17|-
TGTGCCAGCAGCGGATACGGGACAGGCAGTGGTGAGAAGAAAGCTTTCTTT
CASSGYGTGSGEKKAFF